The rows below give T cell receptor beta chains drawn from one sample of a study of blood T cell repertoires in COVID-19. Sequencing used immunoSEQ multiplex PCR; TCRdb keeps in-frame clones, though not all of them. The repertoire has a few hundred thousand clones, around nine tenths of them found once; the top ten carry roughly 9.8%. Sequencing input: peripheral blood. These receptor sequences come from a man aged 40-49 years who had recovered from COVID-19. Each CDR3 is given with its conserved first and last residue. Fields, in order: J gene, D gene, clone size, V gene, CDR3 DNA, CDR3 protein. D genes are given only for firm matches. Clone size, where shown, is once, few, many, or a class for clones that have expanded.

TRBJ2-1,TRBD2,NA,TRBV4-3,TGCGCCAGCAGCCTCAGACTAGCGGGCGCCTGGGATGAGCAGTTCTTC,CASSLRLAGAWDEQFF
TRBJ2-1,TRBD1,NA,TRBV3-1/TRBV3-2,TGTGCCAGCAGCCAAGATTCCCAGACAGGGGGCAAAGGGAATGAGCAGTTCTTC,CASSQDSQTGGKGNEQFF
TRBJ2-7,NA,NA,TRBV6-2/TRBV6-3,TGTGCCAGCAGTTACCCTCTCTACGAGCAGTACTTC,CASSYPLYEQYF
TRBJ1-3,NA,NA,TRBV9,TGTGCCAGCAGCGTATCCGGTCTCTCTGGAAACACCATATATTTT,CASSVSGLSGNTIYF
TRBJ1-1,TRBD1,NA,TRBV19,TGTGCCAGTAGTATCCGACAGGGGTTTAGTGAAGCTTTCTTT,CASSIRQGFSEAFF
TRBJ2-4,NA,once,TRBV18,TGTGCCAGCTCACCACCAGATGTGAGCCAAAACATTCAGTACTTC,CASSPPDVSQNIQYF
TRBJ2-7,TRBD1,NA,TRBV6-5,TGTGCCAGCAGTTCGACAGGGGGCGGCGAGCAGTACTTC,CASSSTGGGEQYF
TRBJ2-5,NA,NA,TRBV19,TGTGCCAGTAGTTTGGGCAGCCAAGAGACCCAGTACTTC,CASSLGSQETQYF
TRBJ2-2,NA,NA,TRBV7-9,TGTGCCAGCCCCGGTGCCGGGGAGCTGTTTTTT,CASPGAGELFF
TRBJ1-1,NA,NA,TRBV6-6,TGTGCCAGCAGCCCTCAGGGGAACGTGGACACTGAAGCTTTCTTT,CASSPQGNVDTEAFF
TRBJ1-2,NA,many,TRBV11-1,TGTGCCAGCAGCCGACAGAGTGGCGGCTATGGCTACACCTTC,CASSRQSGGYGYTF
TRBJ1-2,NA,NA,TRBV30,TGTGCCTGGACCCCGGGGGGGGCTGACTATGGCTACACCTTC,CAWTPGGADYGYTF
TRBJ2-1,TRBD2,NA,TRBV5-1,TGCGCCAGCAGAGCAGGGCTAGCGGGAGGGGTTGAGCAGTTCTTC,CASRAGLAGGVEQFF
TRBJ2-2,NA,NA,TRBV4-3,TGCGCCAGCAGCCAAGACTTGGGGCGAGGCACCGGGGAGCTGTTTTTT,CASSQDLGRGTGELFF
TRBJ2-2,NA,NA,TRBV29-1,TGCAGCGTTGAAGAACAGTGGTCCGGGGAGCTGTTTTTT,CSVEEQWSGELFF
TRBJ1-3,NA,NA,TRBV6-6,TGTGCCAGCAGCCTCTCTGGAAACACCATATATTTT,CASSLSGNTIYF
TRBJ2-7,TRBD1,few,TRBV2,TGTGCCAGCAACAGGGGCTACGAGCAGTACTTC,CASNRGYEQYF
TRBJ1-2,NA,NA,TRBV12-5,TGTGCTAGTGGTTTGGTTGCAGGATATGGCTACACCTTC,CASGLVAGYGYTF
TRBJ2-5,TRBD2,NA,TRBV7-2,TGTGCCAGCAGCTCTCAGCGGGGTGGGACCCAGTACTTC,CASSSQRGGTQYF
TRBJ1-3,NA,NA,TRBV27,TGTGCCAGCCGCGGGTCCGGACGGTTGGGCTTTTCGGGAAACACCATATATTTT,CASRGSGRLGFSGNTIYF
TRBJ1-2,NA,NA,TRBV19,TGTGCCAGCGAACAGGGAATGCGGGGCTACACCTTC,CASEQGMRGYTF
TRBJ1-2,NA,NA,TRBV24-1,TGTGCCACCAGTGATTTGCGTCTCGGACAGCAGTTTACTAACTATGGCTACACCTTC,CATSDLRLGQQFTNYGYTF
TRBJ2-3,NA,NA,TRBV9,TGTGCCAGCAGCGTAGGGGGGGAATCGGCAGATACGCAGTATTTT,CASSVGGESADTQYF
TRBJ2-1,TRBD2,NA,TRBV11-1,TGTGCCAGCAGACGGGAGGGTGGGTGGTCCAATGAGCAGTTCTTC,CASRREGGWSNEQFF
TRBJ1-1,NA,NA,TRBV19,TGTGCCAGTAGTATAGATCTGCGGCCACTGAACACTGAAGCTTTCTTT,CASSIDLRPLNTEAFF
TRBJ2-3,TRBD2,NA,TRBV10-3,TGTGCCATTACGACTAGCGGCACAGATACGCAGTATTTT,CAITTSGTDTQYF
TRBJ1-3,NA,NA,TRBV2,TGTGCCAGCAGTACAGGACGGCACTCTGGAAACACCATATATTTT,CASSTGRHSGNTIYF
TRBJ1-2,NA,NA,TRBV27,TGTGCCAGCCTAGGACAGAGTGGGGGCTACACCTTC,CASLGQSGGYTF
TRBJ2-1,TRBD1,NA,TRBV18,TGTGCCAGCTCACCACAAATGCGGACAGGGAACTACAATGAGCAGTTCTTC,CASSPQMRTGNYNEQFF
TRBJ2-3,NA,NA,TRBV7-8,TGTGCCAGCAGCTTAGGGACAGCGCTAGATACGCAGTATTTT,CASSLGTALDTQYF
TRBJ2-5,NA,NA,TRBV25-1,TGTGCCAGCAGTGATCTCGGCAGGGCCTCGTGGGAGACCCAGTACTTC,CASSDLGRASWETQYF